This TCR beta chain came from a study of T cell repertoires in cytomegalovirus infection. On this clonotype itself: No antigen is known for it.

MiXCR, applied by TCRdb to the reads, yields one record per CDR3 protein. The table shows fewer than 1,000,000 distinct CDR3 sequences, with about 33% occurring only once. With 3 bases removed from V and 6 bases from J, the gap between germline ends came to 6 bases. The CDR3 runs to 12 residues. This specimen consisted of cultured CD8+ T cells from PBMCs, obtained from culture after CMV antigen stimulation. V gene TRBV12-3 or TRBV12-4 combines with J gene TRBJ2-1; D is uncertain. The source is a human donor in good health (CMV status not recorded). Some clones in this sample may be carry-over from other donors' samples. CDR3 loop: CASSFQPNEQFF. Here the CDR3 DNA reads TGTGCCAGCAGTTTCCAGCCCAATGAGCAGTTCTTC.